This T cell receptor beta chain was identified in a study of monozygotic twins with inflammatory bowel disease. TCRdb reprocessed the 5' RACE reads and reports one entry per CDR3 protein, with no DNA. The repertoire table contains over 150,000 distinct CDR3 sequences. This CDR3 is 17 amino acids long. Germline V lookup: CDR1 KGHDR, CDR2 SFDVKD. This TCR was sampled from a human donor with ulcerative colitis or Crohn's disease, or a healthy co-twin of an affected twin (not recorded which). The J gene is TRBJ2-1, the V gene TRBV24-1; lacking DNA, the TRBD1 call made by TCRdb goes unchecked. The sample was blood. The chain's CDR3 is CATSGGRDRGSYNEQFF.